A selection of T cell receptor beta chains follows, all from one sample in a study of cytomegalovirus exposure and HLA in healthy donors. Libraries were prepared by immunoSEQ multiplex PCR; TCRdb keeps only in-frame clonotypes and omits some of them. The sample lists around 150,000 clones; around 63% were seen once. Sequences were obtained from PBMCs. All receptors derive from a human donor in good health. Both conserved end residues are part of each CDR3.

TRBJ2-1 TRBV5-4 CASSPSQLAGGGEQLF
TRBJ2-7 TRBV5-5 CASSRQGSYEQYF
TRBJ2-7 TRBV6-1 CASSVFVSYEQYF
TRBJ2-1 TRBV9 CASSDPYSASGRSNEQFF
TRBJ2-2 TRBV28 CASSSPDSTGELFF
TRBJ2-7 TRBV19 CASSTRAGASSYEQYF
TRBJ2-7 TRBV9 CASSVTGSSYEQYF
TRBJ1-5 TRBV28 CASSLWGRAIQPQHF
TRBJ1-2 TRBV18 CASSPQGGGYTF
TRBJ2-3 TRBV27 CASRDGRRSDTQYF
TRBJ2-1 TRBV10-3 CAINLDPADNEQFF
TRBJ2-3 TRBV7-9 CASSSKGAWDSTDTQYF
TRBJ1-4 TRBV28 CASSRDINEKLFF
TRBJ2-7 TRBV7-2 CASSRPGQPPYEQYF
TRBJ2-7 TRBV18 CASSPSPGQEYEQYF
TRBJ1-4 TRBV28 CASSFEGQGNEKLFF
TRBJ1-5 TRBV13 CASSPRTANQPQHF
TRBJ2-7 TRBV28 CASSGGQGVYEQYF
TRBJ1-5 TRBV7-2 CASSAQGAVQPQHF
TRBJ2-2 TRBV5-1 CASSLAVMNTGELFF
TRBJ2-1 TRBV6-4 CASSEGRDPNEQFF
TRBJ2-1 TRBV19 CASSWDRTNEQFF
TRBJ2-1 TRBV7-8 CASTPEEGFGQFF
TRBJ2-7 TRBV14 CASSQERVGLAGSYEQYF
TRBJ2-7 TRBV7-2 CASSTEGGLGYEQYF
TRBJ2-2 TRBV10-3 CAIRRQGSDTGELFF
TRBJ2-1 TRBV7-9 CASSPRPGSYNEQFF
TRBJ2-7 TRBV18 CASDGGAGSYEQYF
TRBJ1-2 TRBV6-1 CASRDRINYGYTF